This T cell receptor (beta chain) was profiled in a study of technical replicates of blood from several donors. The assay was immunoSEQ multiplex PCR, and TCRdb's table has in-frame clones only and misses some. The table shows about 89,000 clones, with just under 95% occurring only once. V lost 4 bases to trimming and J lost 3 bases; unmatched junction nucleotides: 3. The CDR3 contains 13 residues. In germline, CDR1 is MGHRA, CDR2 YSYEKL. Sequencing input: T cells isolated from PBMCs. The chain recombines TRBV4-1 with TRBJ2-7; 7 bases align to TRBD1. The clonotype originates from a human donor in good health. The CDR3 DNA is TGCGCCAGCAGCCTCGGGACAGACTACGAGCAGTACTTC. This encodes CASSLGTDYEQYF.